This T cell receptor (beta chain) appears in the sequencing data of a study of blood T cell repertoires in COVID-19. Study background: Samples taken during acute and convalescent COVID-19 were collected in the United States, Italy and Spain.

The assay was immunoSEQ multiplex PCR, and TCRdb's table has in-frame clones only and misses some. The sample carries 130,000 to 150,000 clones, around 72% recorded once. This clone was seen only a few times. The CDR3 has 15 residues. From germline, CDR1 is MDHEN and CDR2 SYDVKM. The J segment lost 4 bases and the V segment lost 3 bases, leaving 7 bases of the junction unmatched. The chain is built from TRBV28 and TRBJ2-7, with 9 bases lining up with TRBD2. The sequence derives from a woman aged 60 to 75 with acute or convalescent COVID-19. The source material was peripheral blood. CDR3 coding DNA: TGTGCCAGCAGTTTTTCCGCGGGAGGGGGGTACGAGCAGTACTTC. This codes for CASSFSAGGGYEQYF.